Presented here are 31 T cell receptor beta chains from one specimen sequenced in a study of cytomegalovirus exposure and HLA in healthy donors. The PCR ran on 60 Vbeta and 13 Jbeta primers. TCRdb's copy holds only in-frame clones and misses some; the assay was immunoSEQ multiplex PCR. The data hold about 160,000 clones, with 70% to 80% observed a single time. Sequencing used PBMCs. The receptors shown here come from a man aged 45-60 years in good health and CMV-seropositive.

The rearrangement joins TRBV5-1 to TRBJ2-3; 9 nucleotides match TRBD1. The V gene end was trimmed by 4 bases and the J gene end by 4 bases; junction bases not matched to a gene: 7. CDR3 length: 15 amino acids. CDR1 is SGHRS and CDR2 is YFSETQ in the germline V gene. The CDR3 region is CASSPGTGFADTQYF. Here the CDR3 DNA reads TGCGCCAGCAGCCCCGGGACAGGGTTTGCAGATACGCAGTATTTT.

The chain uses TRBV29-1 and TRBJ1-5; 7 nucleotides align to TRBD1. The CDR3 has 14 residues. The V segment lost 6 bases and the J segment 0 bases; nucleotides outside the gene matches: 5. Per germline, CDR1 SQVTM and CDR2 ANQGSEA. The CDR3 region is CSVAGTDSNQPQHF. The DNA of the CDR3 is TGCAGCGTAGCTGGGACAGATAGCAATCAGCCCCAGCATTTT.

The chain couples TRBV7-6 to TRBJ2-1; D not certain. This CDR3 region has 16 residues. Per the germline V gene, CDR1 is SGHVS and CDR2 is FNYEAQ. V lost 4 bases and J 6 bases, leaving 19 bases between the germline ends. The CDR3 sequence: CASSSLPRSRGNEQFF. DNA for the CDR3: TGTGCCAGCAGCTCCCTGCCCCGTTCTCGAGGCAATGAGCAGTTCTTC.

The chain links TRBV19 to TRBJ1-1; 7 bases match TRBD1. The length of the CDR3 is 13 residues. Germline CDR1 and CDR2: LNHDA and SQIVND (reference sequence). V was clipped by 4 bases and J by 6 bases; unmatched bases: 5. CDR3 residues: CASSTSRGAEAFF. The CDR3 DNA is TGTGCCAGTAGTACTTCCAGGGGGGCTGAAGCTTTCTTT.

In DNA, the CDR3 is TGCGCCAGCAGCCAATCAGGGCCGAGCTCCTACGAGCAGTACTTC. Protein sequence: CASSQSGPSSYEQYF. This chain uses TRBV4-1 with TRBJ2-7; possibly TRBD1 for D (5 bases). V lost 2 bases and J lost 0, with 11 bases in between. CDR1 is MGHRA, CDR2 YSYEKL, per germline. CDR3 length: 15 residues.

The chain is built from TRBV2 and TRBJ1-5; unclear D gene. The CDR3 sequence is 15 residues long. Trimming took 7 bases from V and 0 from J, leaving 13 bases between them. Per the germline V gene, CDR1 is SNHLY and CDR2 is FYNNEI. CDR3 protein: CASIPTTGSNQPQHF. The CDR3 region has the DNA TGTGCCAGCATCCCGACAACCGGTAGCAATCAGCCCCAGCATTTT.

CDR3 protein: CASSAETGSGYGYTF. In DNA, the CDR3 is TGTGCCAGCAGCGCCGAAACAGGGTCGGGCTATGGCTACACCTTC. The chain joins TRBV11-2 to TRBJ1-2; D might be TRBD1 (6 bases). Germline V gives CDR1 SGHAT, CDR2 FQNNGV. Trimming cost V 5 bases and J 4 bases, with 17 bases left between them. The CDR3 extends over 15 amino acids.

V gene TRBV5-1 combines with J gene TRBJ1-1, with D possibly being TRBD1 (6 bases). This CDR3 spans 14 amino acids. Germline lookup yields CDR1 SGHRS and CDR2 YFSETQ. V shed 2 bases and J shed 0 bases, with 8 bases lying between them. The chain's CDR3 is CASSLGGLNTEAFF. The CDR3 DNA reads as TGCGCCAGCAGCTTAGGGGGACTGAACACTGAAGCTTTCTTT.

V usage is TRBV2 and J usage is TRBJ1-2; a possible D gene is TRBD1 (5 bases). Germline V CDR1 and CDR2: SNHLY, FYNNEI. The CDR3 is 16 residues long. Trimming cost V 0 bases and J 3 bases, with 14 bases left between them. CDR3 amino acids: CASSEALGGRYYGYTF. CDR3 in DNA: TGTGCCAGCAGTGAAGCGCTCGGGGGGAGGTACTATGGCTACACCTTC.

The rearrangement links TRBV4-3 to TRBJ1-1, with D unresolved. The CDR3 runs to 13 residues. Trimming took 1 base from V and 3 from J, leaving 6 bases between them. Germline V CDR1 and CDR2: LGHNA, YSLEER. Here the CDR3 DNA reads TGCGCCAGCAGCCAAGCCCGGGACACTGAAGCTTTCTTT. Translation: CASSQARDTEAFF.

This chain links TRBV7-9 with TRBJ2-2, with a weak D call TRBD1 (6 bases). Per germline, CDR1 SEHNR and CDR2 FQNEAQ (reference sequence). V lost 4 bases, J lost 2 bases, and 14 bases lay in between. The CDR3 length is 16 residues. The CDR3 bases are TGTGCCAGCAGCTCAAACAGGGATACTAACACCGGGGAGCTGTTTTTT. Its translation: CASSSNRDTNTGELFF.

CDR3 amino acids: CASSVASGTGGEKLFF. In DNA form, the CDR3 reads TGTGCCAGCAGCGTAGCCTCCGGGACAGGGGGTGAAAAACTGTTTTTT. This chain joins TRBV9 and TRBJ1-4, with 11 bases lining up with TRBD1. Trimming cost V 0 bases and J 7 bases; bases outside gene matches: 5. Per germline, CDR1 SGDLS and CDR2 YYNGEE. The CDR3 has 16 residues.

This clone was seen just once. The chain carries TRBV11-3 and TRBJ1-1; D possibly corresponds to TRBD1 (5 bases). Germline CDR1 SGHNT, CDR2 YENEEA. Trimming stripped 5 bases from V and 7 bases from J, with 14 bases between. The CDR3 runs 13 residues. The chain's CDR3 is CASSPRTRDEAFF. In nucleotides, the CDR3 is TGTGCCAGCAGCCCCCGTACCAGGGATGAAGCTTTCTTT.

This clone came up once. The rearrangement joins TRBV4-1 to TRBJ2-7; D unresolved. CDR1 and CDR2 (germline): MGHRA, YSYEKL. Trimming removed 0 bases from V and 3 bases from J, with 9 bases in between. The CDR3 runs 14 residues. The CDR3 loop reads CASSQDQARYEQYF. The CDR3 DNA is TGCGCCAGCAGCCAAGACCAGGCTCGCTACGAGCAGTACTTC.

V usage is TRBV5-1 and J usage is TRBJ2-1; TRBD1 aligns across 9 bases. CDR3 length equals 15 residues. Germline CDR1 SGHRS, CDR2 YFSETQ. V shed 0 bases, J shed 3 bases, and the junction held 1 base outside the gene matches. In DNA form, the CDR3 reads TGCGCCAGCAGCTTGGCGGACAGGGGCTACAATGAGCAGTTCTTC. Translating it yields CASSLADRGYNEQFF.

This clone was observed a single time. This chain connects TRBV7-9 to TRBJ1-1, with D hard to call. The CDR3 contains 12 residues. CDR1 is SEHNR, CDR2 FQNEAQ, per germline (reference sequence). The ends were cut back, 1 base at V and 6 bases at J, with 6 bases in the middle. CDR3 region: CASSLVSSEAFF. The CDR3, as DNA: TGTGCCAGCAGCTTAGTAAGCTCTGAAGCTTTCTTT. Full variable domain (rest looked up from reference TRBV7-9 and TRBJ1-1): DTGVSQNPRHKITKRGQNVTFRCDPISEHNRLYWYRQTLGQGPEFLTYFQNEAQLEKSRLLSDRFSAERPKGSFSTLEIQRTEQGDSAMYLCASSLVSSEAFFGQGTRLTVV.

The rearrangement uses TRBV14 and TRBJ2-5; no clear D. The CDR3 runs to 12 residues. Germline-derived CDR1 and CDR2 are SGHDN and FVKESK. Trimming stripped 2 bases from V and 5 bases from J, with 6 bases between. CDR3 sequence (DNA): TGTGCCAGCAGCCAATCTTTTGAGACCCAGTACTTC. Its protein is CASSQSFETQYF.

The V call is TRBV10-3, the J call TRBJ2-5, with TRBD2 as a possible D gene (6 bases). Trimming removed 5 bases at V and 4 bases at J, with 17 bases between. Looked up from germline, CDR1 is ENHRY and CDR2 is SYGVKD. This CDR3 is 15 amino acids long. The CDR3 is CAISLHRDSGETQYF. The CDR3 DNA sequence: TGTGCCATCAGTCTTCACCGGGACTCTGGAGAGACCCAGTACTTC.

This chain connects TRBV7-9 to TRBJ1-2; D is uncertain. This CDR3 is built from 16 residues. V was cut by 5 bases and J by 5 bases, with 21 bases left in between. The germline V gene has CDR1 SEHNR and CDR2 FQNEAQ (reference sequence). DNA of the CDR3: TGTGCCAGCAGCCGCGGTTATGATCAACTGGTTTATGGCTACACCTTC. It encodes CASSRGYDQLVYGYTF.

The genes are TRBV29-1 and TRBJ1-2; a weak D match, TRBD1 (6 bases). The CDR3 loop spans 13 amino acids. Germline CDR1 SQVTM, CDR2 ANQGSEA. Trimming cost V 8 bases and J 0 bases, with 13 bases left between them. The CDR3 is CSQGGASNYGYTF. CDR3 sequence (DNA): TGCAGCCAAGGGGGGGCCTCTAACTATGGCTACACCTTC.

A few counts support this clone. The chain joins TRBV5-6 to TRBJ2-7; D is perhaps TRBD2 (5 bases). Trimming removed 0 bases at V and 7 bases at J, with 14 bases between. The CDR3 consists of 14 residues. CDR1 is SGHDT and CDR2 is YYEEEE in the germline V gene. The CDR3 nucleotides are TGTGCCAGCAGCTTGGCCGGGGTTTTGGGAGAGCAGTACTTC. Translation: CASSLAGVLGEQYF.

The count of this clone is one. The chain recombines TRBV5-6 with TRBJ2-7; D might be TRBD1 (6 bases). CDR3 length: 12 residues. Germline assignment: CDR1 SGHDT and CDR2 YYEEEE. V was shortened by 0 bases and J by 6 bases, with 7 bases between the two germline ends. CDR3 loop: CASSLAGAEQYF. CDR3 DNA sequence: TGTGCCAGCAGCTTGGCAGGGGCCGAGCAGTACTTC.

The CDR3 sequence: CASSYGTRGPEAFF. CDR3 nucleotide sequence: TGTGCCAGCAGTTATGGGACCAGGGGGCCTGAAGCTTTCTTT. V usage is TRBV6-5 and J usage is TRBJ1-1, with 8 positions matching TRBD1. The CDR3 is made up of 14 amino acids. The ends lost 3 bases at V and 6 bases at J; junction bases unmatched: 6. Germline-derived CDR1 and CDR2 are MNHEY and SVGAGI.

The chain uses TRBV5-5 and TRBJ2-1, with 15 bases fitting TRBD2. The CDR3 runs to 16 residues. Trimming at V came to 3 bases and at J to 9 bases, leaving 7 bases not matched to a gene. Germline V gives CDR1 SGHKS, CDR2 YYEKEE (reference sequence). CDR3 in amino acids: CASSWRTSGGAGEQFF. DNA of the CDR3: TGTGCCAGCAGCTGGAGGACTAGCGGGGGGGCGGGTGAGCAGTTCTTC.

The CDR3 protein is CASSLEGGLDLEAFF. The CDR3 DNA follows: TGTGCCAGCAGTCTAGAGGGGGGGCTAGACCTTGAAGCTTTCTTT. The chain employs TRBV2 and TRBJ1-1; possible D gene TRBD1, 6 bases. With 5 bases removed from V and 7 bases from J, the gap between germline ends came to 20 bases. The CDR3 length is 15 residues. Germline loops: CDR1 SNHLY, CDR2 FYNNEI. Using reference TRBV2 and TRBJ1-1 for the parts outside the CDR3, the full variable domain is EPEVTQTPSHQVTQMGQEVILRCVPISNHLYFYWYRQILGQKVEFLVSFYNNEISEKSEIFDDQFSVERPDGSNFTLKIRSTKLEDSAMYFCASSLEGGLDLEAFFGQGTRLTVV.

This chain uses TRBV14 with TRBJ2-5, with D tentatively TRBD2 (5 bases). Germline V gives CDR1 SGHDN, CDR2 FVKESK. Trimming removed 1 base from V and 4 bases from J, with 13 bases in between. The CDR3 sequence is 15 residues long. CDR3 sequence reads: CASSQVEGSPETQYF. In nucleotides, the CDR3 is TGTGCCAGCAGCCAAGTAGAGGGAAGCCCAGAGACCCAGTACTTC.

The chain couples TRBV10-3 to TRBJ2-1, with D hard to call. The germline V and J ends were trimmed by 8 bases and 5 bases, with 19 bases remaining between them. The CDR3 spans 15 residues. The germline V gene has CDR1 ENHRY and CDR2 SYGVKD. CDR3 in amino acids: CAIRPAINHNNEQFF. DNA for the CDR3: TGTGCCATCCGCCCAGCGATAAACCATAACAATGAGCAGTTCTTC.

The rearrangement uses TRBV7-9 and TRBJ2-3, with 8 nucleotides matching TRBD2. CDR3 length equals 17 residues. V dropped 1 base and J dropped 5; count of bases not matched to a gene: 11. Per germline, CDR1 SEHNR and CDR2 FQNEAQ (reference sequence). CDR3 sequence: CASSLVGWRGAGDTQYF. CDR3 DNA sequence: TGTGCCAGCAGCTTAGTAGGTTGGCGGGGGGCTGGAGATACGCAGTATTTT.

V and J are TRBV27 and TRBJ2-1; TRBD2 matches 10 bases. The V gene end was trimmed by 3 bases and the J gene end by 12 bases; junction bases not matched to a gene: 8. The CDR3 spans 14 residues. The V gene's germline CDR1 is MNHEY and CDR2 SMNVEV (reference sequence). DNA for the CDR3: TGTGCCAGCAGTTTCCAGCGGGGGGGCATCTTGCAGTTCTTC. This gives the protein CASSFQRGGILQFF.

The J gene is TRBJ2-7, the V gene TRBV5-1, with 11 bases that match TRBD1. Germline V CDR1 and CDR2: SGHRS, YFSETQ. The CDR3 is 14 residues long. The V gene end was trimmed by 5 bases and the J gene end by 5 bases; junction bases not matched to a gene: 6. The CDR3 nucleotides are TGCGCCAGCAGAAGGGGACAGGGGGTGGACGAGCAGTACTTC. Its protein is CASRRGQGVDEQYF. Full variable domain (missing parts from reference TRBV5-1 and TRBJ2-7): KAGVTQTPRYLIKTRGQQVTLSCSPISGHRSVSWYQQTPGQGLQFLFEYFSETQRNKGNFPGRFSGRQFSNSRSEMNVSTLELGDSALYLCASRRGQGVDEQYFGPGTRLTVT.

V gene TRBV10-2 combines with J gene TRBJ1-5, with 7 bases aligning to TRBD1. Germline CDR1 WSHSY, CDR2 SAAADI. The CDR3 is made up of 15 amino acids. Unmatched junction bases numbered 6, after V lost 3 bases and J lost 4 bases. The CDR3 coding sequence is TGCGCCAGCAGTGACCCAGGGGGAGCAAATCAGCCCCAGCATTTT. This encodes CASSDPGGANQPQHF.